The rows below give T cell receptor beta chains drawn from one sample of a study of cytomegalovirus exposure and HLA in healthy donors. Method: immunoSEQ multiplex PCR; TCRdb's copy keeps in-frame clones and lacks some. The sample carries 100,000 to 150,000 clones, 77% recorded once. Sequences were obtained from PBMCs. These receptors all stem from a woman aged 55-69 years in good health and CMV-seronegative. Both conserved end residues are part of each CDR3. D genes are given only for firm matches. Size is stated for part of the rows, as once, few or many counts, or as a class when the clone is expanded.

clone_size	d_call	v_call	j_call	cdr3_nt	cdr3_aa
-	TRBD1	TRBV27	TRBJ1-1	TGTGCCAGCAGCTTTGGACAGGGGAACACTGAAGCTTTCTTT	CASSFGQGNTEAFF
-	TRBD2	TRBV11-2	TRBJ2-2	TGTGCCAGCAGCCAGACTAGCGGGGGGGCCTATAGTTCCGGGGAGCTGTTTTTT	CASSQTSGGAYSSGELFF
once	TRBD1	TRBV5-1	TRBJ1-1	TGCGCCAGCAGCCAGGACAGGGGGAAGGCTGAAGCTTTCTTT	CASSQDRGKAEAFF
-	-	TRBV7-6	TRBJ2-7	TGTGCCAGCAGCTCTACAGGAGGGGGCACACCCTACGAGCAGTACTTC	CASSSTGGGTPYEQYF
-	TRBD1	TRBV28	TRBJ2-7	TGTGCCAGCCACAGGGGCGGTGCCTCCTACGAGCAGTACTTC	CASHRGGASYEQYF
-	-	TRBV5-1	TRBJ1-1	TGCGCCAGCAGAACTCGGAGGGATGACACTGAAGCTTTCTTT	CASRTRRDDTEAFF
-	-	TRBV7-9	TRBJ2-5	TGTGCCAGCAGCTTTACTAGGCAAGAGACCCAGTACTTC	CASSFTRQETQYF
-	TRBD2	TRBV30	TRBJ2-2	TGTGCCTGGAGTATGGTAGCGGGTCGCGGGGAGCTGTTTTTT	CAWSMVAGRGELFF
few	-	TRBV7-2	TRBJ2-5	TGTGCCAGCAGCCTAGCCAGGGTAAAGCGCGGGGCAGAGACCCAGTACTTC	CASSLARVKRGAETQYF
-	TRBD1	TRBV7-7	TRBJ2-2	TGTGCTAGCAGCTTAGGGACAGGGAACACCGGGGAGCTGTTTTTT	CASSLGTGNTGELFF
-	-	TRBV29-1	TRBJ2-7	TGCAGCGTTGAAGTAGGGGTGGAAGGCGAGCAGTACTTC	CSVEVGVEGEQYF
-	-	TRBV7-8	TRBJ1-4	TGTGCCAGCAGCTTAGTGTTTCGTTCGGGGGGCCGAGAGACTAATGAAAAACTGTTTTTT	CASSLVFRSGGRETNEKLFF
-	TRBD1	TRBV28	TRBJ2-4	TGTGCCATTCCTCTGGCAGGGGGACACATTCAGTACTTC	CAIPLAGGHIQYF
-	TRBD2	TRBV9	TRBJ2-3	TGTGCCAGCAGCCCTCGGACTAGCGCCACACGCGATACGCAGTATTTT	CASSPRTSATRDTQYF
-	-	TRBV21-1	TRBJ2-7	TGTGCCAGCAGGGACGACAGGTTAGAGAGGAACGAGCAGTACTTC	CASRDDRLERNEQYF
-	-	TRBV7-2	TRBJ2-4	TGTGCCAGCAGCTCCCCATCCCCGGGCATTCAGTACTTC	CASSSPSPGIQYF
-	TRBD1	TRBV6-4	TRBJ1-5	TGTGCCAGCAGTGATCGACCCGACAGGGGAAGCAATCAGCCCCAGCATTTT	CASSDRPDRGSNQPQHF
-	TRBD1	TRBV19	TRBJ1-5	TGTGCCAGTAGTGTCACAGGGGGAGAGGGGAATCAGCCCCAGCATTTT	CASSVTGGEGNQPQHF
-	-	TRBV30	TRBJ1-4	TGTGCCTGGAGTGTAGGGGCGGACGAAAAACTGTTTTTT	CAWSVGADEKLFF
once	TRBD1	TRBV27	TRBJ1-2	TGTGCCAGCAGTTCCCGACAGGGAAGTGGCGGCTACACCTTC	CASSSRQGSGGYTF
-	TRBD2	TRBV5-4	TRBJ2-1	TGTGCCAGCAGCTCCGAAACCCTAGCGGGAGGCCCCCAGTTCTTC	CASSSETLAGGPQFF
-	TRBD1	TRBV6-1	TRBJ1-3	TGTGCCAGCAGTCTCAGGGGGGACTCTGGAAACACCATATATTTT	CASSLRGDSGNTIYF
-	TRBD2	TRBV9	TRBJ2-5	TGTGCCAGCAGCGCCGGGACTAGCGGATACCAAGAGACCCAGTACTTC	CASSAGTSGYQETQYF
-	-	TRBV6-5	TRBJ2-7	TGTGCCAGCAGCCACCAGGGGGGCGAGCAGTACTTC	CASSHQGGEQYF
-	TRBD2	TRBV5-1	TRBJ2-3	TGCGCCAGCAGCTTGGTAGCGGGTTCTTCCACAGATACGCAGTATTTT	CASSLVAGSSTDTQYF
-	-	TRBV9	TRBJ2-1	TGTGCCAGCAGCGCGGGACTCGTCAATGAGCAGTTCTTC	CASSAGLVNEQFF
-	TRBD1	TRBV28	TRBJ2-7	TGTGCCAGCAGTACACCGGGACAGGGCCACGAGCAGTACTTC	CASSTPGQGHEQYF
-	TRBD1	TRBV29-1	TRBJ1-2	TGCAGCGACCTGACAGGGGCGGCCTATGGCTACACCTTC	CSDLTGAAYGYTF
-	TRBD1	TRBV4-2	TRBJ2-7	TGTGCCAGCAGCCTCCTGGACAGGGAGAACTACGAGCAGTACTTC	CASSLLDRENYEQYF
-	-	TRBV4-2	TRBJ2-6	TGTGCCAGCAGCCAAGTAGCCGGGTCTGGGGCCAACGTCCTGACTTTC	CASSQVAGSGANVLTF
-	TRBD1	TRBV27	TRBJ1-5	TGTGCCAGCAGTACCGGGACAGGCGGTCGTCAGCCCCAGCATTTT	CASSTGTGGRQPQHF
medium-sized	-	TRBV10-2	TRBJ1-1	TGCGCCAGCAGGATGGACAGCTCGAACACTGAAGCTTTCTTT	CASRMDSSNTEAFF
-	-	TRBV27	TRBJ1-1	TGTGCCAGCAGTTCATTCTCCGACTTGACTGAAGCTTTCTTT	CASSSFSDLTEAFF
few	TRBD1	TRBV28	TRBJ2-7	TGTGCCAGCAACCGCCCCGGACAGGGAATCTACGAGCAGTACTTC	CASNRPGQGIYEQYF
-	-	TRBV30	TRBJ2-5	TGTGCCTGTCTAACAGAGACCCAGTACTTC	CACLTETQYF
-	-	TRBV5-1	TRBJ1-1	TGCGCCAGCCGGAGGGACAACACTGAAGCTTTCTTT	CASRRDNTEAFF
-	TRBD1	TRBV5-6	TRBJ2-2	TGTGCCAGCAGCTCTTTCAGACAGGGCTACACCGGGGAGCTGTTTTTT	CASSSFRQGYTGELFF
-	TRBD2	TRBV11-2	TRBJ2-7	TGTGCCAGCAGCCAAATAGCGGGAACCGAATTGAGGTACTTC	CASSQIAGTELRYF
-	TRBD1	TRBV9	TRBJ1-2	TGTGCCAGCAGCGTAGCCCCGGCAGGGGGCTATGGCTACACCTTC	CASSVAPAGGYGYTF
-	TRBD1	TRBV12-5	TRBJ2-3	TGTGCTAGTGGTTTTGGCAGGACAGGAGATACGCAGTATTTT	CASGFGRTGDTQYF
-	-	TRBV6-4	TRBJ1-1	TGTGCCAGCAGTACCGGGGGAAACACTGAAGCTTTCTTT	CASSTGGNTEAFF
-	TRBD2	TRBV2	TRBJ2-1	TGTGCCAGCAGTGATCGGCTAGGGAGGGACGAGCAGTTCTTC	CASSDRLGRDEQFF
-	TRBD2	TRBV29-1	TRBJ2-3	TGCAGCCGCTGCGGCGGGAGGGCTTCCACACTTCCTTGCACAGATACGCAGTATTTT	CSRCGGRASTLPCTDTQYF
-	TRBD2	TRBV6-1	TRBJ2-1	TGTGCCAGCAGTGAATTCCTAGCGGGGATACACAATGAGCAGTTCTTC	CASSEFLAGIHNEQFF
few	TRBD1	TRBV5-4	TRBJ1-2	TGTGCCAGCAGCTCACCGACAGGGGGCTCGGATGGCTACACCTTC	CASSSPTGGSDGYTF
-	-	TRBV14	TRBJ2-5	TGTGCCAGCAGCCTCCTGATCGGGACCCAGTACTTC	CASSLLIGTQYF
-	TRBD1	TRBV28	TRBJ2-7	TGTGCCAGCAGTTTACAGGGGGTTCGTTCCTACGAGCAGTACTTC	CASSLQGVRSYEQYF
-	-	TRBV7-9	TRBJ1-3	TGTGCCAGCATCCAAGACAGCCCCTCTGGAAACACCATATATTTT	CASIQDSPSGNTIYF
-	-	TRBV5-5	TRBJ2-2	TGTGCCAGCAGCTTGGACAGGCGGGGGGAGCTGTTTTTT	CASSLDRRGELFF
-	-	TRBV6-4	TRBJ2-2	TGTGCCAGCAGCGGGACACCAGCGGGAACCGGGGAGCTGTTTTTT	CASSGTPAGTGELFF
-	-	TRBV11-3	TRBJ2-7	TGTGCCAGCAGCTTAGGTTTGGCAGGAGAGCAGTACTTC	CASSLGLAGEQYF
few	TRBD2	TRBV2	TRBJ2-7	TGTGCCAGCAGTGAGGGCGGGAGGGGTACCTACGAGCAGTACTTC	CASSEGGRGTYEQYF
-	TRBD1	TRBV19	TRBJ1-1	TGTGCCAGTACGAGGACAGGGACGAACACTGAAGCTTTCTTT	CASTRTGTNTEAFF
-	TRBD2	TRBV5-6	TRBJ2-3	TGTGCCAGCAGCCATGGGACTAGCCGAACAGATACGCAGTATTTT	CASSHGTSRTDTQYF
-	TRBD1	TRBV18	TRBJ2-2	TGTGCCAGCTCACCCTTGAGCGGGACAGGGGTTGCGAACACCGGGGAGCTGTTTTTT	CASSPLSGTGVANTGELFF